This T cell receptor beta chain originates from a study of blood T cells in healthy people across ages. Germline loops: CDR1 SEHNR, CDR2 FQNEAQ (reference sequence). The CDR3 contains 14 residues. Deletions cut 5 bases from V and 5 bases from J, with 13 bases between. Sample-barcoded 5' priming and a J-beta primer mix drove a second PCR of about 6 to 11 cycles. MiXCR, applied by TCRdb to the 5' RACE reads, yields one record per CDR3 protein. Of hundreds of thousands of distinct CDR3 sequences in the sample, 55% to 75% were seen once. The source of this sequence is a man aged 25 to 40 in good health. Sequencing input: blood. J is TRBJ1-5 and V is TRBV7-9; D is unresolved. The CDR3 spells CASSRDGLYQPQHF. DNA of the CDR3: TGTGCCAGCAGCCGTGACGGATTGTATCAGCCCCAGCATTTT.